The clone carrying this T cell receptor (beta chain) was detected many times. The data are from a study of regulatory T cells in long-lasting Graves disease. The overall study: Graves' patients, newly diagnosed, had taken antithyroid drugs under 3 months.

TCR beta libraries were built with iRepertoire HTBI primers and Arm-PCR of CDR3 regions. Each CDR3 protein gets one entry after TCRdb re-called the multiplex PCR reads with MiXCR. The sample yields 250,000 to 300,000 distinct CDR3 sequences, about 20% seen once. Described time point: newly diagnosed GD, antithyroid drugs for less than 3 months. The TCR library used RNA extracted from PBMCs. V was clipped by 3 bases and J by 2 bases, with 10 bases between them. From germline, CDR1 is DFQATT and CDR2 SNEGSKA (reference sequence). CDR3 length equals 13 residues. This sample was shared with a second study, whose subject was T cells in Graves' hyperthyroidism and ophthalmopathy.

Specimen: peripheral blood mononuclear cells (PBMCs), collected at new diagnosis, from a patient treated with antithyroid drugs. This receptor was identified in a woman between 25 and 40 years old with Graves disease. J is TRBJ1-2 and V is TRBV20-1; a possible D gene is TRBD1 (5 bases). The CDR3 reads CSASQGKNYGYTF. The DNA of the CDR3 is TGCAGTGCTAGTCAGGGAAAGAACTATGGCTACACCTTC.